The T cell receptor beta chain under discussion was sequenced for a study of human CD8 memory T cell subsets (TCRdb year 2020). Regarding the complete study: TCRbeta repertoires of stem-like (TSTEM), progenitor exhausted-like (TPEX) and effector memory CD8+ T cell subsets were compared to assess their clonal relationships. Several donors each provided TSTEM, TPEX and effector memory subsets, from which TCRbeta repertoires were obtained.

Overall study outcomes, separate from this receptor: Based on Chao1 estimates, TSTEM subsets appeared to have greater repertoire diversity than TPEX subsets, which could potentially reflect a broader range of specificities. Sequencing was limited to TCRbeta chains, and the repertoire comparisons were based on about 6 donors analyzed with paired t-tests and Bonferroni correction. Both stem-like subsets shared clonotypes with effector memory cells, but TSTEM and TPEX repertoires overlapped minimally, suggesting distinct antigen spectra. Normalized Shannon-Wiener diversity was similarly high in the TSTEM and TPEX subsets, while the effector memory subsets were comparatively less diverse.

CCR7+ PD-1- TIGIT- cells were classified as stem-like memory CD8+ T cells (TSTEM). Density gradient separation was used to isolate peripheral blood mononuclear cells from buffy coats of healthy donors. Negative magnetic separation using EasySep or MojoSort CD8+ T cell isolation kits was how the study enriched total CD8+ T cells. For each subset, total RNA was extracted using an RNeasy Mini Kit from duplicate vials of around 150,000 sorted CD8+ T cells. PBMCs were used either fresh or after cryopreservation in fetal bovine serum containing 10% DMSO. CD8+ T cell subsets were sorted to purity by fluorescence-activated cell sorting on a FACSAria III. Of note for this clonotype: Its antigen target is currently unknown.

This sample was sequenced with a NextSeq 550. A Human TCR Profiling Kit was used to prepare UMI-labeled 5' RACE TCRbeta libraries. Every TCRbeta library was prepared in parallel with an identical number of PCR cycles. Per the original workflow: Between about 2,700 and 18,000 functional CDR3beta clonotypes were contained in each TCRbeta library. MIGEC 1.2.9 handled UMI extraction and consensus assembly, with a minimum of three reads required per UMI. MiXCR 3.0.3 was used to extract in-frame CDR3beta repertoires. After each sample was downsampled to 42,000 randomly selected UMIs, diversity metrics were computed in VDJtools 1.2.1. For each sample pair, the repertoire overlap metrics D, R and F2 were calculated in VDJtools using the top 3,000 clones. After TCRdb reprocessed the reads, each CDR3 protein sequence was kept as one row, without DNA. The V and J calls were not made by the authors but by TCRdb's processing. The data table for this sample lists roughly 17,000 distinct CDR3 sequences. The ten largest clones take up approximately 5.7% of the sample.

The clonotype originates from a human donor in good health. The sample comprised CD8+ stem-like memory T cells (TSCM and TCM) sorted from PBMCs. The meaning of the sample's cell subset or site label: stem-like memory CD8 T cells (TSTEM), CCR7+ PD-1- TIGIT-.

The CDR3 loop reads CASREHLYQETQYF. The rearranged chain carries TRBV27 and TRBJ2-5. Including cysteine and phenylalanine, the CDR3 has 14 amino acids. A DNA sequence was not provided. CDR1 and CDR2 (MNHEY, SMNVEV) derive from the germline V gene (reference sequence).